A selection of T cell receptor beta chains follows, all from one sample in a study of cytomegalovirus exposure and HLA in healthy donors. The table came from immunoSEQ multiplex PCR; TCRdb's copy has only in-frame clones and leaves some out. Counted here are over 100,000 clones, over 60% occurring once; the ten biggest clones make up around 2.2%. Sequencing was carried out using PBMCs. The receptor source for this set is a woman aged 25 to 39 in good health and CMV-seronegative. Both conserved end residues are part of each CDR3. D genes are given only for firm matches. Clone sizes are given selectively: once, few, many, or a class where the clone is expanded.

>TRBV9|-|TRBJ2-5|13|TRBD1
CASSSGQRETQYF
TGTGCCAGCAGCTCGGGACAGCGGGAGACCCAGTACTTC
>TRBV5-1|-|TRBJ2-7|15|TRBD2
CASSLAGGGRNEQYF
TGCGCCAGCAGCTTGGCCGGGGGGGGCAGGAACGAGCAGTACTTC
>TRBV9|-|TRBJ2-3|14|-
CASTGGGFTDTQYF
TGTGCCAGCACCGGCGGGGGCTTCACAGATACGCAGTATTTT
>TRBV11-2|-|TRBJ2-1|15|-
CASSRPGTPYNEQFF
TGTGCCAGCAGTCGCCCCGGGACACCTTACAATGAGCAGTTCTTC
>TRBV2|few|TRBJ1-1|12|TRBD1
CASSTGGTEAFF
TGTGCCAGCAGTACAGGGGGGACTGAAGCTTTCTTT
>TRBV7-7|-|TRBJ2-1|20|TRBD2
CARILSLVREGQGTYNEQFF
TGTGCTAGAATTCTCAGCTTAGTTCGGGAGGGCCAAGGAACCTACAATGAGCAGTTCTTC
>TRBV4-1|-|TRBJ2-7|16|TRBD1
CASSQDSGQNSYEQYF
TGCGCCAGCAGCCAAGATTCGGGACAGAATTCCTACGAGCAGTACTTC
>TRBV18|-|TRBJ1-1|14|TRBD1
CASSWTGRNTEAFF
TGTGCCAGCTCGTGGACAGGAAGGAACACTGAAGCTTTCTTT
>TRBV28|-|TRBJ2-3|17|-
CASSSLGGPKGWDTQYF
TGTGCCAGCAGCTCTTTGGGGGGACCAAAGGGTTGGGATACGCAGTATTTT
>TRBV7-2|-|TRBJ2-7|14|TRBD2
CASSFRGRVSEQYF
TGTGCCAGCAGCTTCAGAGGGAGGGTCTCCGAGCAGTACTTC
>TRBV9|-|TRBJ2-7|14|-
CASSLSRDGYEQYF
TGTGCCAGCAGCCTCTCCAGGGATGGCTACGAGCAGTACTTC
>TRBV28|-|TRBJ2-7|14|-
CASSLRGGYYEQYF
TGTGCCAGCAGTTTAAGGGGAGGATATTACGAGCAGTACTTC
>TRBV5-1|-|TRBJ2-7|19|-
CASSLSARRGGPLTYEQYF
TGCGCCAGCAGCTTGTCGGCAAGAAGGGGGGGACCCCTTACCTACGAGCAGTACTTC
>TRBV10-2|-|TRBJ1-5|15|TRBD1
CATGTGTYSNQPQHF
TGCGCCACGGGGACAGGCACATATAGCAATCAGCCCCAGCATTTT
>TRBV28|-|TRBJ2-4|13|-
CASTVTATNIQYF
TGTGCCAGCACCGTGACAGCAACGAACATTCAGTACTTC
>TRBV5-6|once|TRBJ2-1|15|TRBD2
CASSTSSGRYNEQFF
TGTGCCAGCAGCACCTCTAGCGGGAGGTACAATGAGCAGTTCTTC
>TRBV28|few|TRBJ1-5|16|TRBD1
CASSSGQGAFNQPQHF
TGTGCCAGCAGTTCCGGACAGGGGGCGTTCAATCAGCCCCAGCATTTT
>TRBV9|-|TRBJ1-2|12|-
CASWRGLDGYTF
TGTGCCAGCTGGCGGGGGTTGGATGGCTACACCTTC
>TRBV4-3|-|TRBJ2-1|15|TRBD2
CASSQSTSGSTEQFF
TGCGCCAGCAGCCAGAGTACTAGCGGGAGCACTGAGCAGTTCTTC
>TRBV2|few|TRBJ2-1|18|TRBD2
CARSRLAGGLSSYNEQFF
TGTGCCAGGAGCCGGCTAGCGGGAGGGTTAAGCTCCTACAATGAGCAGTTCTTC
>TRBV9|-|TRBJ1-2|12|-
CASSGLRYGYTF
TGTGCCAGCAGCGGCCTCAGGTATGGCTACACCTTC
>TRBV13|-|TRBJ2-1|15|-
CASSLERGSYNEQFF
TGTGCCAGCAGCTTAGAACGGGGGTCCTACAATGAGCAGTTCTTC
>TRBV27|-|TRBJ2-6|17|TRBD1
CASSSADRAAGANVLTF
TGTGCCAGCAGTTCCGCCGACAGGGCCGCTGGGGCCAACGTCCTGACTTTC
>TRBV2|-|TRBJ1-1|15|TRBD1
CASNGQGGWDTEAFF
TGTGCCAGCAATGGACAGGGCGGTTGGGACACTGAAGCTTTCTTT
>TRBV19|-|TRBJ2-7|14|TRBD1
CASSNGQGPYEQYF
TGTGCCAGTAGTAACGGACAGGGGCCTTACGAGCAGTACTTC
>TRBV28|-|TRBJ1-1|14|-
CASSLSGVNTEAFF
TGTGCCAGCAGTTTATCAGGGGTAAACACTGAAGCTTTCTTT
>TRBV7-9|few|TRBJ1-1|16|-
CASSPQGTHMNTEAFF
TGTGCCAGCAGCCCCCAGGGGACCCACATGAACACTGAAGCTTTCTTT
>TRBV2|-|TRBJ1-1|13|-
CASSGQMNTEAFF
TGTGCCAGCAGTGGACAGATGAACACTGAAGCTTTCTTT
>TRBV15|-|TRBJ1-3|15|-
CATREDYNSGNTIYF
TGTGCCACCAGGGAGGACTATAACTCTGGAAACACCATATATTTT
>TRBV2|-|TRBJ2-1|15|TRBD2
CASSVAGGSYNEQFF
TGTGCCAGCAGTGTAGCGGGAGGGTCCTACAATGAGCAGTTCTTC
>TRBV7-3|-|TRBJ2-3|16|TRBD1
CASSSQGNVNTDTQYF
TGTGCCAGCAGCTCACAGGGGAATGTAAATACAGATACGCAGTATTTT
>TRBV5-6|-|TRBJ1-2|14|TRBD1
CASSFGQANYGYTF
TGTGCCAGCAGCTTCGGACAGGCCAACTATGGCTACACCTTC
>TRBV5-1|-|TRBJ2-7|16|-
CASSDLPGHRTYEQYF
TGCGCCAGCAGCGACCTGCCGGGACACCGGACCTACGAGCAGTACTTC
>TRBV5-6|-|TRBJ2-7|14|TRBD1
CASSAQGESYEQYF
TGTGCCAGCAGTGCACAGGGGGAATCCTACGAGCAGTACTTC
>TRBV25-1|-|TRBJ1-2|15|TRBD1
CASSDDRGFDYGYTF
TGTGCCAGCAGTGACGACAGGGGTTTCGACTATGGCTACACCTTC
>TRBV6-6|few|TRBJ2-4|14|-
CASSYVGLQDIQYF
TGTGCCAGCAGTTACGTTGGGCTTCAGGACATTCAGTACTTC
>TRBV27|-|TRBJ2-5|16|-
CASSLSGHYYQETQYF
TGTGCCAGCAGTTTATCGGGGCACTACTACCAAGAGACCCAGTACTTC
>TRBV5-8|-|TRBJ2-3|17|-
CASILGGGTRATDTQYF
TGTGCCAGCATCCTGGGAGGGGGAACTCGGGCCACAGATACGCAGTATTTT
>TRBV11-1|-|TRBJ1-1|15|TRBD1
CASSSPDRGSRLAFF
TGTGCCAGCAGTTCGCCGGACAGGGGGTCGAGATTAGCTTTCTTT
>TRBV5-6|-|TRBJ1-1|15|TRBD1
CASSLVRQGNTEAFF
TGTGCCAGCAGCTTGGTGCGACAGGGGAACACTGAAGCTTTCTTT
>TRBV7-3|-|TRBJ2-7|14|TRBD1
CASSLQGAGYEQYF
TGTGCCAGCAGCTTACAGGGGGCAGGCTACGAGCAGTACTTC
>TRBV7-9|-|TRBJ2-1|15|TRBD2
CASRSGTSGYNEQFF
TGTGCCAGCAGATCCGGGACTAGCGGATACAATGAGCAGTTCTTC
>TRBV9|-|TRBJ1-2|17|-
CASSVGIESGTYYGYTF
TGTGCCAGCAGCGTAGGAATCGAGAGTGGGACATACTATGGCTACACCTTC
>TRBV19|-|TRBJ1-1|15|TRBD1
CASVGTGTMNTEAFF
TGTGCCAGTGTCGGGACAGGCACCATGAACACTGAAGCTTTCTTT
>TRBV7-2|-|TRBJ2-1|13|-
CASSPSYGNEQFF
TGTGCCAGCAGCCCTAGCTACGGGAATGAGCAGTTCTTC
>TRBV5-6|once|TRBJ2-1|15|-
CASSAPGGTYNEQFF
TGTGCCAGCAGCGCCCCCGGCGGGACCTACAATGAGCAGTTCTTC
>TRBV6-6|-|TRBJ1-5|13|-
CASTPYSNQPQHF
TGTGCCAGCACTCCCTATAGCAATCAGCCCCAGCATTTT
>TRBV2|-|TRBJ2-1|14|TRBD2
CASGGASGIGEQFF
TGTGCCAGCGGAGGGGCTAGCGGGATAGGCGAGCAGTTCTTC
>TRBV7-8|once|TRBJ1-3|16|-
CASSLKPASSGNTIYF
TGTGCCAGCAGCCTTAAGCCCGCGAGCTCTGGAAACACCATATATTTT
>TRBV27|-|TRBJ1-1|14|-
CASRRTAANTEAFF
TGTGCCAGCAGAAGAACGGCGGCAAACACTGAAGCTTTCTTT
>TRBV19|-|TRBJ2-1|16|TRBD2
CASKQNSGGRNNEQFF
TGTGCCAGTAAACAGAATTCTGGCGGGAGGAACAATGAGCAGTTCTTC
>TRBV23-1|-|TRBJ2-4|14|TRBD1
CASSQDRAKNIQYF
TGCGCCAGCAGTCAGGACAGGGCCAAAAACATTCAGTACTTC
>TRBV10-3|-|TRBJ2-1|16|TRBD1
CAISESRDRTYNEQFF
TGTGCCATCAGTGAGTCGAGGGACAGAACCTACAATGAGCAGTTCTTC
>TRBV19|-|TRBJ2-1|16|TRBD2
CASSIVAGVGDNEQFF
TGTGCCAGTAGTATAGTAGCGGGAGTGGGGGACAATGAGCAGTTCTTC
>TRBV18|-|TRBJ2-7|14|-
CASSPGTLTYEQYF
TGTGCCAGCTCACCCGGGACATTGACCTACGAGCAGTACTTC
>TRBV11-1|-|TRBJ2-1|14|TRBD1
CASRGQGIYNEQFF
TGTGCCAGCAGAGGACAGGGGATCTACAATGAGCAGTTCTTC